This TCR beta chain appears in the sequencing data of a study of cytomegalovirus exposure and HLA in healthy donors (dated by TCRdb to between 2016 and 2019). Regarding the research as a whole: According to a later analysis, one platform produced both the 120 validation repertoires and the 666 repertoires of the first cohort. Besides the first cohort of approximately 710 subjects, a separate validation cohort made up of 120 different subjects was used. The study was designed to test whether signatures of past pathogen exposure could be identified by cataloging public T cell receptors. High-throughput TCR immunosequencing, statistical association of individual TCRs with disease status, and machine learning were combined to predict cytomegalovirus infection status.

General findings and caveats noted by the study authors: Cytomegalovirus status was reported to be diagnosed by the classifier with high specificity and sensitivity in both the original and validation cohorts. The validation cohort had no HLA typing available for a later analysis, so co-occurrence within that cohort was assessed over all 120 or so repertoires. The authors suggested that the approach could potentially be generalized to other disease states and immunological phenotypes. A few of the identified cytomegalovirus-associated TCR beta chains were confirmed in vitro to be specific for cytomegalovirus antigens. A total of fewer than 200 TCR beta chains were listed by the study as associated with cytomegalovirus. While some public TCRs were present in many individuals, most TCR sequences turned up only very rarely across donors. Subsequent analysis determined that TCRs grouped into clusters in the first cohort also showed a tendency toward co-occurrence across the roughly 110 validation repertoires, and roughly 95% of cluster scores exceeded 0.

Taken from the germline V gene, the CDR1 and CDR2 loops are MRHNA and SNTAGT. Taken from cysteine to phenylalanine, the CDR3 has 15 residues. This entry keeps only the CDR3 DNA: 45 bases, framed from base 1. V and J are trimmed by 6 bases and 4 bases, and the gene matches miss 5 bases of the junction. Concerning this clone itself: Its antigen remains unidentified. No base quality information exists; no much larger clone differs at one position.

Separate from the roughly 630-subject first cohort, the validation cohort of more than 90 subjects was the group to which the donors belonged. Preparation of the library involved the immunoSEQ multiplex PCR assay. The source study handled its data this way. A statistical classification framework was built to diagnose cytomegalovirus status from the catalog of TCR beta chain sequences. This is the immuneACCESS table as TCRdb keeps it, with only in-frame sequences that have V and J called. A part of the clones is gone; compared with another copy, unresolved V genes explain less than half, and the rest is unexplained. That table is the source of V, J and clone size, and D and trimming were worked out from the DNA. Counted in this sample were 70,000 or so clones; 94% of them appeared once. The ten largest clones add up to over 0.8% of the sample.

The chain employs TRBV6-4 and TRBJ2-2; 10 of the junction bases match TRBD2. This clonotype originated in a woman between 18 and 30 years old in good health and CMV-seronegative. Specimen: PBMCs. The CDR3 protein sequence reads: CASSDRTSGTGELFF. The DNA reads as follows: TGTGCCAGCAGCGATAGGACTAGCGGCACCGGGGAGCTGTTTTTT.